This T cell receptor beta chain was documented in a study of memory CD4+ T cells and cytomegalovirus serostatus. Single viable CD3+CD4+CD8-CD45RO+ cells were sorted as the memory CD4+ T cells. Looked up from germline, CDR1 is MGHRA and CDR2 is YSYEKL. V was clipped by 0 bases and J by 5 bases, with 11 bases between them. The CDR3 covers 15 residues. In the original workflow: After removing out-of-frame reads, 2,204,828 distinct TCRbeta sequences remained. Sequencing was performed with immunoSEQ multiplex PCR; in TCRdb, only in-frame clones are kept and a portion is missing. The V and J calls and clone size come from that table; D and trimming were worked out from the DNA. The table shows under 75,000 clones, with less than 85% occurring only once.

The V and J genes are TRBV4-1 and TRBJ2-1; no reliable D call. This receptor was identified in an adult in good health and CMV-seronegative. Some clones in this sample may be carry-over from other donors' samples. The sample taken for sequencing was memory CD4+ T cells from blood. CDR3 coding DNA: TGCGCCAGCAGCCAAGAAGGTAGCCTCCACAATGAGCAGTTCTTC. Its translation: CASSQEGSLHNEQFF.